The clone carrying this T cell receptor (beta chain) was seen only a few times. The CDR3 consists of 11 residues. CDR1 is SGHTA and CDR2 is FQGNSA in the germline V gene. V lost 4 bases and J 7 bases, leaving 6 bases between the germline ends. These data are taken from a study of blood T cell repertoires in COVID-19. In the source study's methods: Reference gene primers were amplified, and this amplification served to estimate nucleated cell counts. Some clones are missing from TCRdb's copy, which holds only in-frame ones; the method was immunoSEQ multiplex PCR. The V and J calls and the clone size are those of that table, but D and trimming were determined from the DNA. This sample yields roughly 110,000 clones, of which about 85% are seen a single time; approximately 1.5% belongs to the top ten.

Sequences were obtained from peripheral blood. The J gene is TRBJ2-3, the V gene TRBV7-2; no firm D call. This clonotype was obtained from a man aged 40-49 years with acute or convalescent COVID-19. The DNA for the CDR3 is TGTGCCAGCAGCTCTACTTATACGCAGTATTTT. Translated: CASSSTYTQYF.